This note documents a single T cell receptor beta chain sequence. This entry is derived from a study of T cells expressing NK-cell markers. The CDR3 has 16 amino acids. In germline, CDR1 is MNHEY, CDR2 SVGEGT. TCRdb re-called the 5' RACE reads and shows each CDR3 protein once, DNA omitted. The sample's table shows almost 450,000 distinct CDR3 sequences. This TCR came from a woman aged 18-70 years in good health. V and J are TRBV6-2 or TRBV6-3 and TRBJ2-1; lacking DNA, the TRBD2 call made by TCRdb goes unchecked. The sample comprised blood T cells: a sorted CD56 or NKG2C T cell subset, CD4+ or CD8+ T cells, or bulk PBMC T cells (not recorded which). CDR3 region: CASSPLAGGSYNEQFF.